Listed below are T cell receptor beta chains from one sample, sequenced in a study of T cell responses to AZD1222 COVID-19 vaccine. Using immunoSEQ multiplex PCR, the repertoire was profiled, and TCRdb retains in-frame clones only, with some absent. Among approximately 52,000 clones listed, roughly 87% were seen once. The specimen was peripheral blood, collected 28 days after the second AZD1222 dose. These receptors were collected from an adult who received the AZD1222 COVID-19 vaccine. CDR3s include the opening cysteine and the closing phenylalanine or tryptophan. D genes are given only for firm matches. Not all rows give a size; the values are once, few, many and, for expanded clones, a class.

d_call	v_call	clone_size	j_call	cdr3_aa	cdr3_nt
TRBD2	TRBV6-1	.	TRBJ2-1	CASSERLAGGNEQFF	TGTGCCAGCAGTGAAAGGCTAGCGGGAGGGAATGAGCAGTTCTTC
.	TRBV6-5	.	TRBJ1-2	CASSYPGGYTF	TGTGCCAGCAGTTACCCGGGTGGCTACACCTTC
.	TRBV3-1/TRBV3-2	.	TRBJ1-1	CASSQGGRRNTEAFF	TGTGCCAGCAGCCAAGGAGGGCGGCGAAACACTGAAGCTTTCTTT
TRBD2	TRBV11-2	.	TRBJ2-7	CASSTTGTSGEEQYF	TGTGCCAGCAGCACGACCGGGACTAGCGGAGAGGAGCAGTACTTC
.	TRBV5-1	.	TRBJ2-1	CASSLMGLNEQFF	TGCGCCAGCAGCTTGATGGGTCTCAATGAGCAGTTCTTC
.	TRBV28	few	TRBJ1-5	CASSLPGTTGLTQHF	TGTGCCAGCAGCCTCCCCGGGACAACCGGGCTGACCCAGCATTTT
.	TRBV2	.	TRBJ1-3	CASSSDTTGNTIYF	TGTGCCAGCAGCTCGGACACGACTGGAAACACCATATATTTT
.	TRBV15	.	TRBJ1-1	CATSRDLGTENTEAFF	TGTGCCACCAGCAGAGATCTCGGCACAGAGAACACTGAAGCTTTCTTT
.	TRBV29-1	.	TRBJ2-1	CSVGGGARNNEQFF	TGCAGCGTCGGAGGGGGGGCGCGAAACAATGAGCAGTTCTTC
.	TRBV4-1	.	TRBJ1-5	CASSQDWASNQPQHF	TGCGCCAGCAGCCAAGATTGGGCCTCCAATCAGCCCCAGCATTTT
.	TRBV19	.	TRBJ2-1	CASRADGGGQFF	TGTGCCAGTAGGGCCGATGGGGGAGGGCAGTTCTTC
TRBD1	TRBV9	once	TRBJ2-3	CASSVDRDRSVGDTQYF	TGTGCCAGCAGCGTAGACAGGGACAGGTCAGTGGGAGATACGCAGTATTTT
.	TRBV13	.	TRBJ2-3	CASPGELTDTQYF	TGTGCCAGCCCCGGGGAACTCACAGATACGCAGTATTTT
.	TRBV7-9	.	TRBJ2-3	CASSFGDRVDTQYF	TGTGCCAGCAGCTTCGGGGACCGGGTGGATACGCAGTATTTT
TRBD2	TRBV3-1/TRBV3-2	.	TRBJ2-7	CASSLGLAGVSYEQYF	TGTGCCAGCAGCCTCGGACTAGCGGGAGTATCCTACGAGCAGTACTTC
.	TRBV19	.	TRBJ2-7	CASSASRDPPYEQYF	TGTGCCAGTAGTGCCTCCCGGGACCCACCCTACGAGCAGTACTTC
.	TRBV9	once	TRBJ2-5	CASSVGARDQETQYF	TGTGCCAGCAGCGTAGGGGCACGGGACCAAGAGACCCAGTACTTC
TRBD2	TRBV7-2	.	TRBJ2-1	CASSSSGRANNEQFF	TGTGCCAGCAGCTCTAGCGGGAGGGCCAACAATGAGCAGTTCTTC
TRBD1	TRBV28	.	TRBJ2-1	CASNRGAPPNGEQFF	TGTGCCAGCAACAGGGGGGCCCCTCCAAACGGTGAGCAGTTCTTC
.	TRBV28	.	TRBJ1-6	CASSLWGKQGIYNSPLHF	TGTGCCAGCAGTTTATGGGGCAAGCAGGGAATTTATAATTCACCCCTCCACTTT
.	TRBV28	once	TRBJ1-3	CASWGGARNTIYF	TGTGCCAGTTGGGGGGGGGCACGAAACACCATATATTTT
TRBD1	TRBV9	.	TRBJ2-7	CASSVGPGQGDHEQYF	TGTGCCAGCAGCGTAGGGCCGGGACAGGGGGACCACGAGCAGTACTTC